Following are 10 T cell receptor beta chains from one sample sequenced in a study of blood T cell repertoires in COVID-19. Sequencing was performed with immunoSEQ multiplex PCR; in TCRdb, only in-frame clones are kept and a portion is missing. Among 50,000 to 60,000 clones, around 85% were seen once, and the ten largest hold 26%. The sample comprised peripheral blood. These receptors were taken from a woman older than 75 with COVID-19, enrolled during active disease.

The genes are TRBV18 and TRBJ1-4, with 8 positions matching TRBD1. Per the germline V gene, CDR1 is KGHSH and CDR2 is LQKENI. This CDR3 region has 15 residues. The V and J ends lost 0 bases and 8 bases, in that order; junction bases with no gene match: 5. The CDR3 reads CASSPPGTGREKLFF. CDR3 in DNA: TGTGCCAGCTCACCACCGGGGACAGGACGGGAAAAACTGTTTTTT. The full variable domain, in which reference TRBV18 and TRBJ1-4 provide the parts outside the CDR3, is NAGVMQNPRHLVRRRGQEARLRCSPMKGHSHVYWYRQLPEEGLKFMVYLQKENIIDESGMPKERFSAEFPKEGPSILRIQQVVRGDSAAYFCASSPPGTGREKLFFGSGTQLSVL.

Here the CDR3 DNA reads TGTGCCAGCAGTGAATCGGGACTAAGCACAGATACGCAGTATTTT. Its translation: CASSESGLSTDTQYF. The rearrangement links TRBV25-1 to TRBJ2-3, with 7 positions matching TRBD2. The CDR3 loop spans 15 amino acids. Germline assignment: CDR1 MGHDK and CDR2 SYGVNS. V dropped 1 base and J dropped 0; count of bases not matched to a gene: 1.

V usage is TRBV7-8 and J usage is TRBJ1-3; D unresolved. V lost 4 bases to trimming and J lost 4 bases, with 8 bases between them. Germline-derived CDR1 and CDR2 are SGHVS and FQNEAQ. The CDR3 loop spans 13 amino acids. The CDR3 protein is CASSWRTGNTIYF. In DNA form, the CDR3 reads TGTGCCAGCAGCTGGAGGACGGGAAACACCATATATTTT. Filled out from reference TRBV7-8 and TRBJ1-3, the complete variable domain reads GAGVSQSPRYKVAKRGQDVALRCDPISGHVSLFWYQQALGQGPEFLTYFQNEAQLDKSGLPSDRFFAERPEGSVSTLKIQRTQQEDSAVYLCASSWRTGNTIYFGEGSWLTVV.

The genes are TRBV5-5 and TRBJ2-1; the D gene is possibly TRBD2 (5 bases). There are 16 residues in the CDR3. In germline, CDR1 is SGHKS, CDR2 YYEKEE (reference sequence). V lost 0 bases and J 9 bases, leaving 19 bases between the germline ends. The CDR3 bases are TGTGCCAGCAGCTTGGAACTAGTCTCTAAGACGGCTGAGCAGTTCTTC. Encoded protein: CASSLELVSKTAEQFF.

This chain uses TRBV9 with TRBJ2-3; a possible D gene is TRBD2 (6 bases). Trimming shortened V by 5 bases and J by 1 base, and 14 bases separated the two germline ends. Germline V CDR1 and CDR2: SGDLS, YYNGEE. The CDR3 has 15 residues. CDR3 in DNA: TGTGCCAGCAGTGCCAGCGGGCCCCGCACAGATACGCAGTATTTT. Translating gives CASSASGPRTDTQYF. Full variable domain (missing parts from reference TRBV9 and TRBJ2-3): DSGVTQTPKHLITATGQRVTLRCSPRSGDLSVYWYQQSLDQGLQFLIQYYNGEERAKGNILERFSAQQFPDLHSELNLSSLELGDSALYFCASSASGPRTDTQYFGPGTRLTVL.

This clone showed up just a few times. The J gene is TRBJ1-2, the V gene TRBV9; D might be TRBD1 (5 bases). The CDR3 is made up of 16 amino acids. Germline V gene sequence: CDR1 SGDLS, CDR2 YYNGEE. V was clipped by 3 bases and J by 0 bases, with 15 bases between them. The CDR3 DNA reads as TGTGCCAGCAGCGACAAAGGCGGGGCCGCTAACTATGGCTACACCTTC. The encoded protein is CASSDKGGAANYGYTF.

V and J are TRBV27 and TRBJ2-7, with 9 bases that match TRBD1. Trimming at V came to 7 bases and at J to 2 bases, leaving 6 bases not matched to a gene. This CDR3 has 14 residues. Germline V gene lookup returns CDR1 MNHEY and CDR2 SMNVEV (reference sequence). This chain's CDR3 is CASTRQGGPYEQYF. The CDR3 DNA sequence: TGTGCCAGCACGAGACAGGGGGGACCCTACGAGCAGTACTTC.

V and J are TRBV19 and TRBJ2-7; TRBD2 might be the D (6 bases). Germline CDR1 reads LNHDA; CDR2 reads SQIVND (reference sequence). CDR3 length: 16 residues. The V end was cut by 6 bases, the J end by 2 bases, with 20 bases between. Here the CDR3 reads CASSRTLSGGTYEQYF. The CDR3 DNA reads as TGTGCCAGTAGCCGAACGCTTAGCGGTGGGACCTACGAGCAGTACTTC.

The V call is TRBV7-2, the J call TRBJ2-7, with a tentative D call TRBD1 (7 bases). V lost 5 bases and J lost 3, with 14 bases in between. Germline-derived CDR1 and CDR2 are SGHTA and FQGNSA. CDR3 length: 14 amino acids. The CDR3 DNA sequence: TGTGCCAGCAGCCGCCGGCAGGGGGGCTACGAGCAGTACTTC. It codes for CASSRRQGGYEQYF.

The chain couples TRBV24-1 to TRBJ1-5; D ambiguous. CDR1 is KGHDR and CDR2 is SFDVKD in the germline V gene. This CDR3 has 14 residues. The V end lost 2 bases, the J end lost 4 bases, and 8 bases lay between the germline ends. DNA of the CDR3: TGTGCCACCAGTGATTCCTTTTCGAATCAGCCCCAGCATTTT. Encoded protein: CATSDSFSNQPQHF.